This TCR beta chain originates from a study of cytomegalovirus exposure and HLA in healthy donors. The wider study: The 95 to 150 validation repertoires, a later analysis reported, used the same platform as the approximately 670 first-cohort repertoires.

To note about this clone: Its antigen remains unidentified.

Overall study results and limits: Diagnosis of cytomegalovirus status made by the classifier reportedly showed high specificity and sensitivity. As confirmed in vitro, three CMV-associated chains were specific for CMV antigens. For most TCR sequences rarity was the rule, although some public TCRs occurred in many donors.

The table came from immunoSEQ multiplex PCR; TCRdb's copy has only in-frame clones and leaves some out. The data hold roughly 120,000 clones, with approximately 88% observed a single time. The sample taken for sequencing was PBMCs. This sequence was found in a man younger than 30 in good health and CMV-seronegative.

The CDR3 DNA reads TGTGCCAGTTCTACAGGGGACTCTAGCACAGATACGCAGTATTTT. Amino acids: CASSTGDSSTDTQYF. The chain employs TRBV19 and TRBJ2-3; weak D call: TRBD1 (7 bases). The germline V gene encodes CDR1 LNHDA and CDR2 SQIVND (reference sequence). V gave up 8 bases and J gave up 0 bases, with 15 bases separating them. The CDR3 has 15 residues.